This entry lists 6 T cell receptor beta chains sequenced from one sample in a study of Graves' ophthalmopathy and Graves' hyperthyroidism. Using RNA transcripts, the TCR beta CDR3 regions were amplified. Investigators did first-round RT-PCR with HTBI primers, then second-round multiplex PCR. MiXCR was run by TCRdb on the multiplex PCR reads, yielding one entry per CDR3 protein. Among some 350,000 distinct CDR3 sequences listed, approximately 18% were seen once. Sequencing was carried out using peripheral blood. Receptors were obtained from an adult woman with stable Graves' hyperthyroidism.

This clonotype was seen many times. This sequence joins TRBV10-3 and TRBJ1-1, with 8 nucleotides matching TRBD1. The germline V gene encodes CDR1 ENHRY and CDR2 SYGVKD. V lost 8 bases to trimming and J lost 1 base; unmatched junction nucleotides: 9. The CDR3 has 15 amino acids. CDR3 coding DNA: TGTGCCATCTCCAGGGGGCACACCGAGAACACTGAAGCTTTCTTT. It yields the protein CAISRGHTENTEAFF.

There are many counts of this clonotype. CDR3 protein: CASSQETASYEQYF. The CDR3 bases are TGCGCCAGCAGCCAAGAGACAGCCTCCTACGAGCAGTACTTC. This chain joins TRBV4-3 and TRBJ2-7; tentative D call: TRBD1 (5 bases). In germline, CDR1 is LGHNA, CDR2 YSLEER. The CDR3 is 14 residues long. V dropped 0 bases and J dropped 0 bases, with 6 bases sitting between them.

This clonotype was detected many times. The chain is built from TRBV15 and TRBJ2-5; D is perhaps TRBD1 (6 bases). Germline CDR1 LNHNV, CDR2 YYDKDF (reference sequence). V was cut by 3 bases and J by 1 base, with 9 bases left in between. This CDR3 contains 14 residues. The CDR3 is CATSSRQVQETQYF. The CDR3 DNA is TGTGCCACCAGCAGCCGACAGGTCCAAGAGACCCAGTACTTC.

This clonotype was seen ten or more times. The CDR3 protein is CASGEGPYEQYF. DNA of the CDR3: TGTGCCAGCGGGGAGGGGCCCTACGAGCAGTACTTC. This chain connects TRBV2 to TRBJ2-7; 7 bases are a match to TRBD2. Germline loops: CDR1 SNHLY, CDR2 FYNNEI. The CDR3 is 12 amino acids. The J segment lost 2 bases and the V segment lost 8 bases, leaving 3 bases of the junction unmatched.

In this sample, this clonotype turned up once. The V call is TRBV28, the J call TRBJ2-2; D uncertain. V lost 0 bases and J 3 bases, leaving 5 bases between the germline ends. CDR3 length: 14 residues. Germline V CDR1 and CDR2: MDHEN, SYDVKM. The CDR3 coding sequence is TGTGCCAGCAGTTTATGGGGCTACACCGGGGAGCTGTTTTTT. It codes for CASSLWGYTGELFF.

This clonotype has at least ten counts. The chain is built from TRBV11-3 and TRBJ2-2, with 13 bases lining up with TRBD2. Looked up from germline, CDR1 is SGHNT and CDR2 is YENEEA. There are 22 residues in the CDR3. V trimming: 6 bases; J trimming: 3 bases; junction bases outside the gene matches: 22. CDR3: CASRPRSLAGGPFLHYTGELFF. The CDR3 DNA sequence: TGTGCCAGCAGACCTAGATCACTAGCGGGAGGGCCGTTTCTTCATTACACCGGGGAGCTGTTTTTT.